The 30 T cell receptor beta chains listed next were all sequenced from one sample in a study of cytomegalovirus exposure and HLA in healthy donors. Primers included in the PCR were 60 Vbeta and 13 Jbeta primers. Sequenced by immunoSEQ multiplex PCR; TCRdb stores in-frame clones only, minus some. The sample has approximately 170,000 clones, roughly 79% seen once. The sample comprised PBMCs. The receptor source for this set is a man aged 40-50 years in good health and CMV-seronegative.

This chain joins TRBV5-1 and TRBJ1-1; perhaps TRBD1 as D (5 bases). There are 14 residues in the CDR3. The V end lost 2 bases, the J end lost 3 bases, and 11 bases lay between the germline ends. Germline CDR1 SGHRS, CDR2 YFSETQ. The CDR3 bases are TGCGCCAGCAGCTTACAGGAAGGGGACACTGAAGCTTTCTTT. This gives the protein CASSLQEGDTEAFF.

CDR3 sequence reads: CASTPTEESYNEQFF. The CDR3 nucleotides are TGTGCCAGCACCCCGACAGAAGAATCCTACAATGAGCAGTTCTTC. The chain uses TRBV25-1 and TRBJ2-1; possible D gene TRBD1, 5 bases. The V and J ends lost 7 bases and 1 base respectively, with 14 bases between them. CDR1 and CDR2 from the germline V gene are MGHDK and SYGVNS. CDR3 length: 15 residues. The complete variable domain, with remaining parts taken from reference TRBV25-1 and TRBJ2-1, reads EADIYQTPRYLVIGTGKKITLECSQTMGHDKMYWYQQDPGMELHLIHYSYGVNSTEKGDLSSESTVSRIRTEHFPLTLESARPSHTSQYLCASTPTEESYNEQFFGPGTRLTVL.

The J gene is TRBJ1-6, the V gene TRBV19; tentatively, D is TRBD1 (6 bases). V dropped 8 bases and J dropped 5 bases, with 13 bases sitting between them. CDR1 and CDR2 from the germline V gene are LNHDA and SQIVND (reference sequence). The CDR3 is made up of 14 amino acids. In DNA, the CDR3 is TGTGCCAGTGCAGGGACATTAAATAATTCACCCCTCCACTTT. Translating it yields CASAGTLNNSPLHF.

This chain links TRBV5-4 with TRBJ2-3, with 8 bases matching TRBD1. This CDR3 is 14 amino acids long. The J segment lost 3 bases and the V segment lost 2 bases, leaving 2 bases of the junction unmatched. The V gene's germline CDR1 is SGHNT and CDR2 YYREEE (reference sequence). CDR3 coding DNA: TGTGCCAGCAGCTTACGACAGGGGACAGATACGCAGTATTTT. Amino acids: CASSLRQGTDTQYF.

The V and J genes are TRBV5-1 and TRBJ1-3; TRBD1 agrees at 7 bases. This CDR3 has 15 residues. With V trimmed by 4 bases and J by 0 bases, 4 bases remained unmatched. Germline values: CDR1 SGHRS, CDR2 YFSETQ. CDR3 nucleotides: TGCGCCAGCAGCCAACAGGGGAGCTCTGGAAACACCATATATTTT. This codes for CASSQQGSSGNTIYF.

In the case of this clone: This same CDR3 is encoded by further DNA sequences in the sample. This chain connects TRBV27 to TRBJ2-1, with D tentatively TRBD1 (6 bases). The germline V gene has CDR1 MNHEY and CDR2 SMNVEV (reference sequence). The V end was cut by 4 bases, the J end by 8 bases, with 15 bases between. The CDR3 has 14 residues. CDR3 coding DNA: TGTGCCAGCAGTTCACCGGACAGACTCGATGAGCAGTTCTTC. It encodes CASSSPDRLDEQFF.

The J gene is TRBJ1-1, the V gene TRBV28; possibly TRBD1 for D (6 bases). Germline V gene sequence: CDR1 MDHEN, CDR2 SYDVKM. This CDR3 region has 13 residues. V gave up 7 bases and J gave up 0 bases, with 9 bases separating them. The CDR3 DNA reads as TGTGCCAGCAAAGGGGGAATGAACACTGAAGCTTTCTTT. Its translation: CASKGGMNTEAFF.

This rearrangement joins TRBV18 to TRBJ2-3; 11 bases align to TRBD2. Losses at the gene ends were 3 bases for V and 2 bases for J; bases not matched to a gene: 7. The length of the CDR3 is 17 residues. Germline V gene sequence: CDR1 KGHSH, CDR2 LQKENI. The CDR3 sequence: CASSPVTSGGNTDTQYF. DNA of the CDR3: TGTGCCAGCTCACCTGTAACTAGCGGGGGAAACACAGATACGCAGTATTTT. The entire variable domain, with the rest obtained from reference TRBV18 and TRBJ2-3, is as follows: NAGVMQNPRHLVRRRGQEARLRCSPMKGHSHVYWYRQLPEEGLKFMVYLQKENIIDESGMPKERFSAEFPKEGPSILRIQQVVRGDSAAYFCASSPVTSGGNTDTQYFGPGTRLTVL.

V and J are TRBV2 and TRBJ2-6, with 10 bases that match TRBD2. This CDR3 has 17 amino acids. The junction had 7 bases not matched to a gene; V was cut back by 8 bases and J by 0 bases. Germline CDR1 is SNHLY and CDR2 is FYNNEI. In DNA form, the CDR3 reads TGTGCCAGCGGACTAGCGGAGCTTAGCTCTGGGGCCAACGTCCTGACTTTC. Amino acids: CASGLAELSSGANVLTF.

The V and J genes are TRBV18 and TRBJ1-2, with 8 bases identical to TRBD1. This CDR3 comprises 16 residues. Trimming cost V 5 bases and J 0 bases; bases outside gene matches: 8. Germline CDR1 is KGHSH and CDR2 is LQKENI. In DNA form, the CDR3 reads TGTGCCAGCTCAACCAGGACAGGGCTAGCTAACTATGGCTACACCTTC. Translation gives CASSTRTGLANYGYTF.

A single count supports this clone. The rearrangement links TRBV5-1 to TRBJ2-2; 12 bases fit TRBD2. The V gene end was trimmed by 3 bases and the J gene end by 0 bases; junction bases not matched to a gene: 3. Germline V gene data show CDR1 as SGHRS and CDR2 as YFSETQ. CDR3 length: 17 amino acids. For the CDR3, the DNA is TGCGCCAGCAGCTCCCTAGCGGGAGGGACGAACACCGGGGAGCTGTTTTTT. It is translated as CASSSLAGGTNTGELFF.

The gene calls are TRBV5-6 and TRBJ1-4; D perhaps matches TRBD1 (6 bases). Germline V gene sequence: CDR1 SGHDT, CDR2 YYEEEE. The CDR3 is 16 amino acids. V lost 2 bases and J lost 8, with 19 bases in between. Written as DNA, the CDR3 is TGTGCCAGCAGCTTTCGGGGGGGCGCGTATCGGGAAAAACTGTTTTTT. This encodes CASSFRGGAYREKLFF.

The chain is built from TRBV5-1 and TRBJ1-1; 9 nucleotides line up with TRBD1. V trimming: 4 bases; J trimming: 3 bases; junction bases outside the gene matches: 7. The CDR3 consists of 15 residues. Germline V gene sequence: CDR1 SGHRS, CDR2 YFSETQ. In DNA form, the CDR3 reads TGCGCCAGCAGCCTAGGGACAGGGATGGACACTGAAGCTTTCTTT. It encodes CASSLGTGMDTEAFF.

Comments on this clone: Compared with germline, one end of the junction differs, possibly owing to a read error. V and J are TRBV5-1 and TRBJ2-7; TRBD2 matches at 7 bases. The CDR3 spans 15 residues. Germline CDR1 is SGHRS and CDR2 is YFSETQ. The CDR3, as DNA: TGCGCCATCAGCTTACTTACGGGGGAGGGGAGCGAGCAGTACTTC. It encodes CAISLLTGEGSEQYF.

V is TRBV4-2 and J is TRBJ1-2; D is unresolved. CDR3 length: 15 residues. Trimming left V 3 bases short and J 0 bases short, with 11 bases between. Germline V gene lookup returns CDR1 LGHNA and CDR2 YNFKEQ. CDR3 DNA sequence: TGTGCCAGCAGCCAGTCGACGGACTCTAACTATGGCTACACCTTC. It yields the protein CASSQSTDSNYGYTF.

The DNA of the CDR3 is TGCGCCAGCAGCCCGACAGTCAACACCGGGGAGCTGTTTTTT. Its protein is CASSPTVNTGELFF. The chain employs TRBV5-1 and TRBJ2-2; TRBD1 is a possible D gene (5 bases). The length of the CDR3 is 14 residues. Germline CDR1 is SGHRS and CDR2 is YFSETQ. Between the trimmed V and J ends, which lost 4 bases and 2 bases, there was a span of 9 bases.

J is TRBJ2-3 and V is TRBV7-3; TRBD2 agrees at 9 bases. Germline assignment: CDR1 SGHTA and CDR2 FQGTGA. Trimming at V came to 5 bases and at J to 6 bases, leaving 6 bases not matched to a gene. The CDR3 contains 14 residues. CDR3 in amino acids: CASSPGLARDTQYF. In DNA form, the CDR3 reads TGTGCCAGCAGCCCGGGACTAGCTAGGGATACGCAGTATTTT.

V is TRBV5-1 and J is TRBJ2-5, with a tentative D call TRBD2 (6 bases). Trimming pared 1 base from V and 5 bases from J, leaving 12 bases between. The CDR3 has 14 amino acids. Germline lookup yields CDR1 SGHRS and CDR2 YFSETQ. The CDR3 DNA reads TGCGCCAGCAGCTTGTCCGCGGGGATGGAGACCCAGTACTTC. Translated, it gives CASSLSAGMETQYF. Complete variable domain (other parts from reference TRBV5-1 and TRBJ2-5): KAGVTQTPRYLIKTRGQQVTLSCSPISGHRSVSWYQQTPGQGLQFLFEYFSETQRNKGNFPGRFSGRQFSNSRSEMNVSTLELGDSALYLCASSLSAGMETQYFGPGTRLLVL.

The rearrangement uses TRBV29-1 and TRBJ2-2; 7 bases match TRBD1. CDR3 size: 15 residues. The germline V gene has CDR1 SQVTM and CDR2 ANQGSEA. V trimming: 2 bases; J trimming: 2 bases; junction bases outside the gene matches: 5. DNA of the CDR3: TGCAGCGTTGAATTGAGGGGGCGAAACACCGGGGAGCTGTTTTTT. Amino acid sequence: CSVELRGRNTGELFF.

J is TRBJ2-7 and V is TRBV5-4, with D possibly TRBD1 on 5 matching bases. The germline V gene has CDR1 SGHNT and CDR2 YYREEE (reference sequence). This CDR3 comprises 13 residues. Trimming removed 4 bases from V and 3 bases from J, with 11 bases in between. CDR3: CASSVTGRYEQYF. The CDR3 nucleotides read TGTGCCAGCAGCGTAACAGGACGCTACGAGCAGTACTTC. Drawing the rest from reference TRBV5-4 and TRBJ2-7, the complete variable domain is ETGVTQSPTHLIKTRGQQVTLRCSSQSGHNTVSWYQQALGQGPQFIFQYYREEENGRGNFPPRFSGLQFPNYSSELNVNALELDDSALYLCASSVTGRYEQYFGPGTRLTVT.

V and J are TRBV18 and TRBJ2-7; D not resolved. Germline lookup yields CDR1 KGHSH and CDR2 LQKENI. The V end was cut by 0 bases, the J end by 1 base, with 10 bases between. The CDR3 sequence is 15 residues long. CDR3 residues: CASSPPLQKSYEQYF. The DNA for the CDR3 is TGTGCCAGCTCACCACCGTTACAGAAGTCCTACGAGCAGTACTTC.

There are a few counts of this clone. This rearrangement joins TRBV19 to TRBJ2-7; D might be TRBD1 (6 bases). V lost 5 bases to trimming and J lost 4 bases, with 15 bases between them. The CDR3 spans 14 residues. Germline CDR1 and CDR2: LNHDA and SQIVND (reference sequence). CDR3 loop: CASSLTRDNYEQYV. The CDR3 nucleotides read TGTGCCAGTAGTCTAACCCGGGACAATTACGAGCAGTACGTC.

V and J are TRBV4-1 and TRBJ1-2; TRBD1 matches at 7 bases. The CDR3 length is 16 residues. Trimming removed 0 bases from V and 0 bases from J; junction bases left unmatched: 4. CDR1 MGHRA and CDR2 YSYEKL come from the germline V gene. CDR3 DNA: TGCGCCAGCAGCCAAGACCGACAGGGAGCTAACTATGGCTACACCTTC. Translation: CASSQDRQGANYGYTF.

The V gene is TRBV19, the J gene TRBJ2-2; 9 bases match TRBD2. Trimming took 6 bases from V and 4 from J; bases not matched to a gene: 6. Germline CDR1 reads LNHDA; CDR2 reads SQIVND (reference sequence). This CDR3 spans 15 amino acids. This CDR3 reads CASRLTSGFTGELFF. In nucleotides, the CDR3 is TGTGCCAGTAGGTTGACTAGCGGCTTCACCGGGGAGCTGTTTTTT.

This clone was counted a single time. The chain combines TRBV28 with TRBJ1-1, with 10 bases fitting TRBD1. CDR1 and CDR2 (germline): MDHEN, SYDVKM. The CDR3 loop spans 13 amino acids. Losses at the gene ends were 8 bases for V and 7 bases for J; bases not matched to a gene: 7. As DNA, the CDR3 is TGTGCCAGCCCGGGACAGGGGCAGGGTGAAGCTTTCTTT. Translation: CASPGQGQGEAFF. Full variable domain (remainder filled in from reference TRBV28 and TRBJ1-1): DVKVTQSSRYLVKRTGEKVFLECVQDMDHENMFWYRQDPGLGLRLIYFSYDVKMKEKGDIPEGYSVSREKKERFSLILESASTNQTSMYLCASPGQGQGEAFFGQGTRLTVV.

This sequence joins TRBV18 and TRBJ1-1; D is uncertain. Trimming pared 3 bases from V and 4 bases from J, leaving 9 bases between. This CDR3 comprises 13 residues. From germline, CDR1 is KGHSH and CDR2 LQKENI. The chain's CDR3 is CASSPGLGTEAFF. In DNA form, the CDR3 reads TGTGCCAGCTCACCTGGTCTAGGCACTGAAGCTTTCTTT. The full variable domain, completed using reference TRBV18 and TRBJ1-1, is NAGVMQNPRHLVRRRGQEARLRCSPMKGHSHVYWYRQLPEEGLKFMVYLQKENIIDESGMPKERFSAEFPKEGPSILRIQQVVRGDSAAYFCASSPGLGTEAFFGQGTRLTVV.

V gene TRBV11-3 combines with J gene TRBJ2-3; 7 positions match TRBD1. The V segment lost 1 base and the J segment 4 bases; nucleotides outside the gene matches: 5. Germline assignment: CDR1 SGHNT and CDR2 YENEEA. This CDR3 has 15 amino acids. The chain's CDR3 is CASSLVYTGADTQYF. The DNA for the CDR3 is TGTGCCAGCAGCTTAGTTTATACAGGGGCAGATACGCAGTATTTT.

V and J are TRBV6-1 and TRBJ2-2, with D unclear. This CDR3 has 13 amino acids. V lost 6 bases to trimming and J lost 2 bases, with 7 bases between them. The germline CDR1 and CDR2 sequences are MNHNS and SASEGT. CDR3 DNA sequence: TGTGCCAGCAGCCTTCTAAACACCGGGGAGCTGTTTTTT. It encodes CASSLLNTGELFF.

The DNA for the CDR3 is TGTGCCAGTAGTAATAAACCCCTAGCGGGAGGCCCCTACGAGCAGTACTTC. This translates into CASSNKPLAGGPYEQYF. This chain joins TRBV19 and TRBJ2-7, with TRBD2 matching over 11 bases. Germline V gene sequence: CDR1 LNHDA, CDR2 SQIVND (reference sequence). The CDR3 consists of 17 residues. V was clipped by 4 bases and J by 2 bases; unmatched bases: 10.

The J gene is TRBJ2-7, the V gene TRBV7-8; TRBD1 might be the D (7 bases). From germline, CDR1 is SGHVS and CDR2 FQNEAQ. The CDR3 runs 17 residues. V lost 4 bases, J lost 2 bases, and 21 bases lay in between. Here the CDR3 reads CASSYRGGTLLPYEQYF. In DNA form, the CDR3 reads TGTGCCAGCAGCTACAGGGGAGGTACCCTGTTGCCCTACGAGCAGTACTTC.